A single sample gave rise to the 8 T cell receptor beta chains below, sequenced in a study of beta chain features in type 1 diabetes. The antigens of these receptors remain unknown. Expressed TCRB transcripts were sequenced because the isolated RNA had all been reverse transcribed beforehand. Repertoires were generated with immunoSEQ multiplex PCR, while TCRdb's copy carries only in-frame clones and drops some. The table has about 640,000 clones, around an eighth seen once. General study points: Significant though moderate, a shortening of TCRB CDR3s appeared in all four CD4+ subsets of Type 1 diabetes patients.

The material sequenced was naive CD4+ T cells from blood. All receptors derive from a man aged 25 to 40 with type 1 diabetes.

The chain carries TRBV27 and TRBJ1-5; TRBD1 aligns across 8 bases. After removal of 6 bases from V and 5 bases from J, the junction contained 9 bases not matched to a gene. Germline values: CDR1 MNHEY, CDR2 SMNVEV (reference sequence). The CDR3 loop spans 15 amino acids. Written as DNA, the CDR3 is TGTGCCAGCAGCTACCTTGGGACAGGCGATCAGCCCCAGCATTTT. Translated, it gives CASSYLGTGDQPQHF.

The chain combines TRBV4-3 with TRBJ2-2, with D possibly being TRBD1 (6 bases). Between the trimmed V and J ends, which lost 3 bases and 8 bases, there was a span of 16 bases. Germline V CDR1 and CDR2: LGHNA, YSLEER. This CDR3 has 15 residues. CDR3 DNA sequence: TGCGCCAGCAGCCAGGCTCGGGACACTCCTGGGGAGCTGTTTTTT. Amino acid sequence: CASSQARDTPGELFF.

In DNA, the CDR3 is TGCGCCAGCAGCCAAGATCCAGGGACACCAACCTACGAGCAGTACTTC. Translated: CASSQDPGTPTYEQYF. V usage is TRBV4-3 and J usage is TRBJ2-7, with D maybe TRBD1 (6 bases). The V gene's germline CDR1 is LGHNA and CDR2 YSLEER. CDR3 length: 16 amino acids. Trimming removed 0 bases from V and 2 bases from J, with 14 bases in between.

CDR3 protein: CASSPGTAQNEKLFF. For the CDR3, the DNA is TGTGCCAGCAGCCCCGGGACAGCACAGAATGAAAAACTGTTTTTT. The chain has TRBV7-9 and TRBJ1-4; TRBD1 aligns across 7 bases. Germline CDR1 and CDR2: SEHNR and FQNEAQ (reference sequence). V lost 5 bases and J lost 5; bases outside the gene matches: 8. CDR3 length: 15 residues.

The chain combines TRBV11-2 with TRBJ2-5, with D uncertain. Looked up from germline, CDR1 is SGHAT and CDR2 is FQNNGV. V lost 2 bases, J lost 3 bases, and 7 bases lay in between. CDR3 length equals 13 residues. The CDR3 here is CASSLSQEETQYF. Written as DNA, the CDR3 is TGTGCCAGCAGCTTATCCCAGGAAGAGACCCAGTACTTC.

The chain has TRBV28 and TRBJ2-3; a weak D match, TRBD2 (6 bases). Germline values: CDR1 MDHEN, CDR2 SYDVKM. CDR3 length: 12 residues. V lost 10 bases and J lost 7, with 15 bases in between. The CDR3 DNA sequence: TGTGCCACCCTCGGCCGGGGGAATACGCAGTATTTT. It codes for CATLGRGNTQYF.

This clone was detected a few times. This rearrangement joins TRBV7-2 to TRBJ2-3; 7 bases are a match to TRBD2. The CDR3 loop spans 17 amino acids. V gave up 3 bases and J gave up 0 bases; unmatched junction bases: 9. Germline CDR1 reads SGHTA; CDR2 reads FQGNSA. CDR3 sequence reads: CASSFSGAGRSTDTQYF. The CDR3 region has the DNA TGTGCCAGCAGCTTTAGTGGAGCGGGGCGGAGCACAGATACGCAGTATTTT. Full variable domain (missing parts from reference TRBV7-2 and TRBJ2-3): GAGVSQSPSNKVTEKGKDVELRCDPISGHTALYWYRQSLGQGLEFLIYFQGNSAPDKSGLPSDRFSAERTGGSVSTLTIQRTQQEDSAVYLCASSFSGAGRSTDTQYFGPGTRLTVL.

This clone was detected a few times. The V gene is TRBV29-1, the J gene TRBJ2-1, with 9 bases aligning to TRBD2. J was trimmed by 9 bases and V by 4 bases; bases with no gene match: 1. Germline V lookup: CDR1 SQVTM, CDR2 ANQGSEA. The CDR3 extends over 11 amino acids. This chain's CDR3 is CSVGAGGEQFF. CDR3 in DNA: TGCAGCGTTGGAGCGGGGGGTGAGCAGTTCTTC.